The next 10 T cell receptor beta chains were all read from a single sample in a study of T-cell memory formation after mild COVID-19. TCRdb re-analysed the 5' RACE reads in MiXCR, keeping a single row per CDR3 protein. The sample has roughly 500,000 distinct CDR3 sequences, around 21% seen once. The sample consisted of PBMCs or a T cell subset sorted from them (not recorded which). All receptors derive from an adult woman who had mild COVID-19 (a few samples of this study predate the infection). Cell type and time point are not known.

This clonotype was detected many times. CDR3 nucleotide sequence: TGCGCCAGCAGCCAGGGCCTGTTGAGGGGCACAGATACGCAGTATTTT. Translated: CASSQGLLRGTDTQYF. The chain employs TRBV5-1 and TRBJ2-3, with D perhaps matching TRBD1 or TRBD2 (5 bases each). CDR1 and CDR2 (germline): SGHRS, YFSETQ. The V gene lost 4 bases and the J gene lost 1 base, with 16 bases spanning the gap. This CDR3 has 16 amino acids.

This clonotype was detected a few times. V and J are TRBV7-2 and TRBJ2-3; the match to TRBD2 covers 9 bases. Germline values: CDR1 SGHTA, CDR2 FQGNSA. There are 16 residues in the CDR3. The ends lost 3 bases at V and 5 bases at J; junction bases unmatched: 9. CDR3 amino acids: CASSFLGTSREDTQYF. In DNA form, the CDR3 reads TGTGCCAGCAGCTTCCTAGGGACTAGCCGCGAAGATACGCAGTATTTT.

This clonotype came up a few times. The J gene is TRBJ1-5, the V gene TRBV5-5, with D uncertain. This CDR3 is 14 amino acids long. The V end lost 3 bases, the J end lost 9 bases, and 16 bases lay between the germline ends. Germline V CDR1 and CDR2: SGHKS, YYEKEE (reference sequence). The CDR3 coding sequence is TGTGCCAGCAGCTCTTACACCGGGTCTCGGCCCCAGCATTTT. Translated: CASSSYTGSRPQHF.

This clonotype was observed once. The chain recombines TRBV28 with TRBJ2-1; TRBD2 matches 9 bases. V dropped 3 bases and J dropped 6; count of bases not matched to a gene: 6. The V gene's germline CDR1 is MDHEN and CDR2 SYDVKM. The CDR3 has 15 residues. CDR3 sequence: CASSLLAGDANEQFF. DNA of the CDR3: TGTGCCAGCAGTTTGTTAGCGGGAGACGCCAATGAGCAGTTCTTC.

This chain uses TRBV23-1 with TRBJ2-7, with 10 bases matching TRBD1. TRBV23-1 is reported as an ORF; its role is uncertain. With 4 bases clipped from V and 7 bases from J, the junction kept 7 bases outside the gene matches. The CDR3 runs 14 residues. CDR3 protein: CASSPRQGAREQYF. The CDR3 DNA is TGCGCCAGCAGTCCCAGACAGGGGGCTAGGGAGCAGTACTTC.

The chain links TRBV6-5 to TRBJ2-4, with D perhaps matching TRBD1 or TRBD2 (5 bases each). The germline gives CDR1 MNHEY, CDR2 SVGAGI. CDR3 size: 18 residues. V gave up 0 bases and J gave up 1 base, with 16 bases separating them. CDR3 nucleotides: TGTGCCAGCAGTTACTCCCTTGGCGGGCCAGGGGCCAAAAACATTCAGTACTTC. The encoded protein is CASSYSLGGPGAKNIQYF.

V gene TRBV28 combines with J gene TRBJ1-1, with TRBD1 as a possible D gene (6 bases). V shed 6 bases and J shed 0 bases, with 14 bases lying between them. Germline assignment: CDR1 MDHEN and CDR2 SYDVKM. The CDR3 sequence is 15 residues long. The CDR3 is CASRGTPIMNTEAFF. The CDR3 DNA is TGTGCCAGCAGAGGGACACCTATTATGAACACTGAAGCTTTCTTT.

Written as DNA, the CDR3 is TGTGCCAGCAGCCCCCGGACAGCCCCCATGAACACTGAAGCTTTCTTT. Its translation is CASSPRTAPMNTEAFF. V usage is TRBV7-9 and J usage is TRBJ1-1; maybe TRBD1 (6 bases). Trimming removed 5 bases from V and 0 bases from J, with 16 bases in between. Per germline, CDR1 SEHNR and CDR2 FQNEAQ (reference sequence). CDR3 length: 16 amino acids.

The chain combines TRBV12-3 or TRBV12-4 with TRBJ1-1; weak D call: TRBD1 (5 bases). CDR3 length: 11 amino acids. The V and J ends lost 3 bases and 11 bases respectively, with 10 bases between them. CDR3 DNA: TGTGCCAGCAGTTTCCCGGGGCGGGCTTTCTTT. Translation gives CASSFPGRAFF.

This sequence joins TRBV30 and TRBJ2-1; D is unresolved. V lost 7 bases and J 8 bases, leaving 6 bases between the germline ends. This CDR3 region has 9 residues. Germline V lookup: CDR1 GTSNPN, CDR2 SVGIG (reference sequence). Written as DNA, the CDR3 is TGTGCCTTGGACCATGAGCAGTTCTTC. Protein product: CALDHEQFF.